This T cell receptor beta chain emerged from a study of blood T cell repertoires in COVID-19. The wider study: T cells, B-cell-depleted T cells, or PBMCs supplied cDNA or gDNA.

In the original processing: Reference gene primer amplification in the assay estimated nucleated cell counts. Only in-frame clones appear in the TCRdb table, and some are missing; sequencing was by immunoSEQ multiplex PCR. That table is the source of V, J and clone size, and D and trimming were worked out from the DNA. The repertoire holds 120,000 or so clones, 80% to 90% seen once, with about 6% in the top ten. Looked up from germline, CDR1 is SGDLS and CDR2 is YYNGEE. The CDR3 extends over 17 amino acids. The ends lost 0 bases at V and 1 base at J; junction bases unmatched: 7. Sequencing was done on a sample of peripheral blood. The V gene is TRBV9, the J gene TRBJ2-5; 9 nucleotides agree with TRBD2. The TCR originated in a man at least 80 years old with active or convalescent COVID-19. As DNA, the CDR3 is TGTGCCAGCAGCGTAGGAAACCTAGCGGGGCCCCAAGAGACCCAGTACTTC. It specifies CASSVGNLAGPQETQYF.